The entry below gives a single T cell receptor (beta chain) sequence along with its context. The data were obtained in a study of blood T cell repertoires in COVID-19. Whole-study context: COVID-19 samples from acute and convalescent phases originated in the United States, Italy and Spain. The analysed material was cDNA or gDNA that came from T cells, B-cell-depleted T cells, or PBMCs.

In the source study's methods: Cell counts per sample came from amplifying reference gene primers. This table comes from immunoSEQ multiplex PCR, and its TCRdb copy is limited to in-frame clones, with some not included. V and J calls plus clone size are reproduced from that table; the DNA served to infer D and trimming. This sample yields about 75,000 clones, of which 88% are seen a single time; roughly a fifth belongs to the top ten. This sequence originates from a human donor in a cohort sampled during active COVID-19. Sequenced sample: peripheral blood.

The CDR3 loop is CASSSGLPNTDTQYF. The CDR3 coding sequence is TGTGCCAGCAGCTCGGGACTACCTAACACAGATACGCAGTATTTT. The chain is built from TRBV5-4 and TRBJ2-3; 7 bases line up with TRBD2. The V segment lost 3 bases and the J segment 2 bases; nucleotides outside the gene matches: 6. The V gene's germline CDR1 is SGHNT and CDR2 YYREEE (reference sequence). This CDR3 region has 15 residues. Based on the CDR3 plus reference TRBV5-4 and TRBJ2-3, the full variable domain is ETGVTQSPTHLIKTRGQQVTLRCSSQSGHNTVSWYQQALGQGPQFIFQYYREEENGRGNFPPRFSGLQFPNYSSELNVNALELDDSALYLCASSSGLPNTDTQYFGPGTRLTVL.